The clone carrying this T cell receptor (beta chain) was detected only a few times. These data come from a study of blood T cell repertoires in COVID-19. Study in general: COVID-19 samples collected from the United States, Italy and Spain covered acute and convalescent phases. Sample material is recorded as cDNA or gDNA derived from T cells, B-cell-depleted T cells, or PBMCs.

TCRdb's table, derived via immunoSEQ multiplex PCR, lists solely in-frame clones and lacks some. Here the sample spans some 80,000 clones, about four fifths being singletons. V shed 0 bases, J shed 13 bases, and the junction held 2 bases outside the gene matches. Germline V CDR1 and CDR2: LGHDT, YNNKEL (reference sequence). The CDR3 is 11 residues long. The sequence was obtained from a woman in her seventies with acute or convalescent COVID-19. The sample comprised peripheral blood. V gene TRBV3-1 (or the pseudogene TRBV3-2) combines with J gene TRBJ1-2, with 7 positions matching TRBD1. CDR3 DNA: TGTGCCAGCAGCCAAGATAGGGGGCTCACCTTC. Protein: CASSQDRGLTF.